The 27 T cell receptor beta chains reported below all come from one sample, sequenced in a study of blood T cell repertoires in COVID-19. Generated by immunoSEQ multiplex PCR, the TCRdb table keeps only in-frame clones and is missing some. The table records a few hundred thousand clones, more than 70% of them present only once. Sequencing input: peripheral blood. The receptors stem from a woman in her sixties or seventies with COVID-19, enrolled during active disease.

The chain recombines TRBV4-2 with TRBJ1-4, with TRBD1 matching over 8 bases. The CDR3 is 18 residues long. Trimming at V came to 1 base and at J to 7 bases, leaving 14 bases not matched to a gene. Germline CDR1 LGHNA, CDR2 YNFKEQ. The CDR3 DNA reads TGTGCCAGCAGCCAAGTGGGGCAGGGGGCGATCGCAAGTGAAAAACTGTTTTTT. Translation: CASSQVGQGAIASEKLFF.

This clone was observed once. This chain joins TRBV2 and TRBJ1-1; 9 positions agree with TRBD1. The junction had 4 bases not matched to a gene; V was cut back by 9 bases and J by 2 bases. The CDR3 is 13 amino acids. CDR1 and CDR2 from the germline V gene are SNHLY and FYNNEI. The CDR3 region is CASGQGFNTEAFF. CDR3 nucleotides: TGTGCCAGTGGACAGGGGTTCAACACTGAAGCTTTCTTT.

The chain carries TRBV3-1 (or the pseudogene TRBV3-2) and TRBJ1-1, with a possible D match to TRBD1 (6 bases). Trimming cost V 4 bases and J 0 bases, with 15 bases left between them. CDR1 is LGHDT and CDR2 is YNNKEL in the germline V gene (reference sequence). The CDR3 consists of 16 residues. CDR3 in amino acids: CASSPWTVVMNTEAFF. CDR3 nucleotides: TGTGCCAGCAGCCCATGGACAGTAGTTATGAACACTGAAGCTTTCTTT.

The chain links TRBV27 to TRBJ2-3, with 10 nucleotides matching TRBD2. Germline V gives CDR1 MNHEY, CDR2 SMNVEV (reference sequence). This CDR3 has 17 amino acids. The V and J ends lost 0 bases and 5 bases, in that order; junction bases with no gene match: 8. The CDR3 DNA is TGTGCCAGCAGTTTATCGGAGCCTAGCGGGGGTCAAGATACGCAGTATTTT. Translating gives CASSLSEPSGGQDTQYF.

The CDR3 region is CASSQGTFGRNSNQPQHF. CDR3 DNA: TGTGCCAGCAGCCAAGGGACTTTCGGCAGAAATAGCAATCAGCCCCAGCATTTT. The rearrangement links TRBV3-1 (or the pseudogene TRBV3-2) to TRBJ1-5; the D is unclear. The CDR3 extends over 18 amino acids. Trimming removed 1 base at V and 0 bases at J, with 16 bases between. Per germline, CDR1 LGHDT and CDR2 YNNKEL (reference sequence).

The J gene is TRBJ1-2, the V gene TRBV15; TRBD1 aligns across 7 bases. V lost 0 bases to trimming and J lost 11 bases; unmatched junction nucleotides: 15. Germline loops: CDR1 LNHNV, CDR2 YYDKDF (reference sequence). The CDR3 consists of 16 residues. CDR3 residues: CATSRDYGVATGSYTF. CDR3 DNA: TGTGCCACCAGCAGAGATTACGGGGTGGCGACAGGGTCTTACACCTTC. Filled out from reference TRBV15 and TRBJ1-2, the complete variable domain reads DAMVIQNPRYQVTQFGKPVTLSCSQTLNHNVMYWYQQKSSQAPKLLFHYYDKDFNNEADTPDNFQSRRPNTSFCFLDIRSPGLGDTAMYLCATSRDYGVATGSYTFGSGTRLTVV.

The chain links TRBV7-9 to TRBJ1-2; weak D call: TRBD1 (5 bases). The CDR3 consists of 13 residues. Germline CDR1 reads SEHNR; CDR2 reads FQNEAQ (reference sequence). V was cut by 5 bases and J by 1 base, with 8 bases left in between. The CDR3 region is CASSAGLNYGYTF. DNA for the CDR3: TGTGCCAGCAGCGCGGGGCTTAACTATGGCTACACCTTC.

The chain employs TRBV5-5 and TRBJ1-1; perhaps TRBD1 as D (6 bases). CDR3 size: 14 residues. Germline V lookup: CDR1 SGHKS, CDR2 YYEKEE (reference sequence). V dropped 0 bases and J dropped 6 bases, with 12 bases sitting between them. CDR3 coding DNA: TGTGCCAGCAGCTTGGTTGGGGGCTTGGCTGAAGCTTTCTTT. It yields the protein CASSLVGGLAEAFF.

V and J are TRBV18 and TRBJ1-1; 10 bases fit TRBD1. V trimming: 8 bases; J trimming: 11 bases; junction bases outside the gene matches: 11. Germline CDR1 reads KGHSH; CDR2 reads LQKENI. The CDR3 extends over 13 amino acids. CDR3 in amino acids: CASRLRQGAVAFF. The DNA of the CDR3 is TGTGCCAGCCGTCTTCGACAGGGGGCTGTTGCTTTCTTT.

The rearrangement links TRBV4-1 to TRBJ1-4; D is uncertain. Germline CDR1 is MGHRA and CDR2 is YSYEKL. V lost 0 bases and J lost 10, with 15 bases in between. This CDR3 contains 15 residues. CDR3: CASSQEASSRGKLFF. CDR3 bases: TGCGCCAGCAGCCAAGAAGCCTCCTCCCGGGGAAAACTGTTTTTT.

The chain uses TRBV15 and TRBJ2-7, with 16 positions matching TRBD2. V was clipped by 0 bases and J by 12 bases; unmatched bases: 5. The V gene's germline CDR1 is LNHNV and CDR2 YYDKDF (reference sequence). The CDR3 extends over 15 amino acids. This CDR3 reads CATSREPGLAGGAYF. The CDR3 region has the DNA TGTGCCACCAGCAGAGAACCGGGACTAGCGGGGGGGGCGTACTTC. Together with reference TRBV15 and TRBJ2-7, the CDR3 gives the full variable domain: DAMVIQNPRYQVTQFGKPVTLSCSQTLNHNVMYWYQQKSSQAPKLLFHYYDKDFNNEADTPDNFQSRRPNTSFCFLDIRSPGLGDTAMYLCATSREPGLAGGAYFGPGTRLTVT.

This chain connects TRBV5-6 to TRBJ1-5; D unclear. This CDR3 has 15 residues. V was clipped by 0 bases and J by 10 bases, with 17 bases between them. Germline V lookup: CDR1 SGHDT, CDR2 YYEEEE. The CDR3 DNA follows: TGTGCCAGCAGCTTGGGCAGTTTGAAAGTCCCTCCCCAGCATTTT. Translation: CASSLGSLKVPPQHF.

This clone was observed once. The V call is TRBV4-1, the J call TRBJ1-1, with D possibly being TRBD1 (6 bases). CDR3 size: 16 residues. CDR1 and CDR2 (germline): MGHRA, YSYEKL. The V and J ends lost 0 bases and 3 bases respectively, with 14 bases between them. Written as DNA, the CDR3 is TGCGCCAGCAGCCAAGATCGGCGGGGGGCAGACACTGAAGCTTTCTTT. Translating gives CASSQDRRGADTEAFF.

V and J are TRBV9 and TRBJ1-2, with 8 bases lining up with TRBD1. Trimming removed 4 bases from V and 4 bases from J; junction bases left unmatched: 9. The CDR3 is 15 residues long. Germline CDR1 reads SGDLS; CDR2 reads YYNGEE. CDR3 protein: CASSPGTGNLYGYTF. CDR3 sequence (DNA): TGTGCCAGCAGCCCGGGGACAGGCAATCTCTATGGCTACACCTTC.

The CDR3 sequence is CASRPRRGNTGELFF. DNA of the CDR3: TGTGCCAGCAGACCCCGCAGGGGAAACACCGGGGAGCTGTTTTTT. J is TRBJ2-2 and V is TRBV7-2; perhaps TRBD1 as D (6 bases). CDR1 and CDR2 from the germline V gene are SGHTA and FQGNSA. This CDR3 comprises 15 residues. V shed 6 bases and J shed 2 bases, with 13 bases lying between them. The entire variable domain, with the rest obtained from reference TRBV7-2 and TRBJ2-2, is as follows: GAGVSQSPSNKVTEKGKDVELRCDPISGHTALYWYRQSLGQGLEFLIYFQGNSAPDKSGLPSDRFSAERTGGSVSTLTIQRTQQEDSAVYLCASRPRRGNTGELFFGEGSRLTVL.

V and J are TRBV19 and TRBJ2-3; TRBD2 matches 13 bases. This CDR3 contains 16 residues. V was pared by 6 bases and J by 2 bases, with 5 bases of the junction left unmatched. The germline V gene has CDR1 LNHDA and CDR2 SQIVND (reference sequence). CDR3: CASSRTSGGATDTQYF. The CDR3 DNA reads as TGTGCCAGTAGCAGGACTAGCGGGGGAGCCACAGATACGCAGTATTTT.

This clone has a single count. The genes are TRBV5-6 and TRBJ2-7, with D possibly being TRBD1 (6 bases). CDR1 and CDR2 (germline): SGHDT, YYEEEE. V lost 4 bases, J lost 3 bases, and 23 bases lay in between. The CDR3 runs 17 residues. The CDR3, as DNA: TGTGCCAGCAGCCCTGGACCTAGACAGGAAGGGCACTACGAGCAGTACTTC. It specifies CASSPGPRQEGHYEQYF. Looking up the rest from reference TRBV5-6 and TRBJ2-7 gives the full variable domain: DAGVTQSPTHLIKTRGQQVTLRCSPKSGHDTVSWYQQALGQGPQFIFQYYEEEERQRGNFPDRFSGHQFPNYSSELNVNALLLGDSALYLCASSPGPRQEGHYEQYFGPGTRLTVT.

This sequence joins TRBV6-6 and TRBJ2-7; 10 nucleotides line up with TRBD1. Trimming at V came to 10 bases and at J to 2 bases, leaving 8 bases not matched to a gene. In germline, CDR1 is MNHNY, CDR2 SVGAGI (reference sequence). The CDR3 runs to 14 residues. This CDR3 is CATTPGQGTYEQYF. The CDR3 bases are TGTGCCACCACCCCGGGACAGGGGACCTACGAGCAGTACTTC.

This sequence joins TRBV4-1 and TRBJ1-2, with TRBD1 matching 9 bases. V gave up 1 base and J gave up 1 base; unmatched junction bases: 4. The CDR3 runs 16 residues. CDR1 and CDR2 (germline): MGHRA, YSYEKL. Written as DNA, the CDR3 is TGCGCCAGCAGCCAAGGACAGGGGGACTTTAACTATGGCTACACCTTC. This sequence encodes CASSQGQGDFNYGYTF.

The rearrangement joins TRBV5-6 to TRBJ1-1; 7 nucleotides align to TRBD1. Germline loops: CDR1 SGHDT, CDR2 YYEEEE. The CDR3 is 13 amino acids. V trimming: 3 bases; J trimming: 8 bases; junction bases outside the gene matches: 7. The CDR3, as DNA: TGTGCCAGCAGCTCTTCTCGACAGGGCGAAGCTTTCTTT. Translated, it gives CASSSSRQGEAFF. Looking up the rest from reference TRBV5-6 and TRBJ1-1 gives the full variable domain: DAGVTQSPTHLIKTRGQQVTLRCSPKSGHDTVSWYQQALGQGPQFIFQYYEEEERQRGNFPDRFSGHQFPNYSSELNVNALLLGDSALYLCASSSSRQGEAFFGQGTRLTVV.

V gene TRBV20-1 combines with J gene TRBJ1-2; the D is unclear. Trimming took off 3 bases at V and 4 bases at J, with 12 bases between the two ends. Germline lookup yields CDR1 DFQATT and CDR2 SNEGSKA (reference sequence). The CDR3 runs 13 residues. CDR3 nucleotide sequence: TGCAGTGCTAGTGCCAGGAGCGGCTATGGCTACACCTTC. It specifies CSASARSGYGYTF.

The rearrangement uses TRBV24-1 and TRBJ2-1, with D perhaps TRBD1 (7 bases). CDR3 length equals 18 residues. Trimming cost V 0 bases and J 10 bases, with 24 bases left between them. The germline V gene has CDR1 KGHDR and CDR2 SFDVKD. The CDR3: CATSDLRQGGHAASEQFF. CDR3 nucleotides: TGTGCCACCAGTGATTTGCGTCAGGGGGGACACGCCGCTTCGGAGCAGTTCTTC.

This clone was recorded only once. Written as DNA, the CDR3 is TGTGCCAGCAGCCCGCGGGGGGCCTACAATGAGCAGTTCTTC. Translating gives CASSPRGAYNEQFF. The chain combines TRBV7-3 with TRBJ2-1; 8 bases line up with TRBD2. Unmatched junction bases numbered 2, after V lost 5 bases and J lost 2 bases. Germline loops: CDR1 SGHTA, CDR2 FQGTGA. The CDR3 length is 14 residues.

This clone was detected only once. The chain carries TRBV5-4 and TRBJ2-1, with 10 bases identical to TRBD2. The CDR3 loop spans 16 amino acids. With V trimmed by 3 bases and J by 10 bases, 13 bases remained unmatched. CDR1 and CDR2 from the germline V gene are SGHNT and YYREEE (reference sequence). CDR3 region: CASSSIAGGLGREQFF. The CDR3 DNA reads TGTGCCAGCAGCTCTATAGCGGGAGGCCTAGGAAGGGAGCAGTTCTTC.

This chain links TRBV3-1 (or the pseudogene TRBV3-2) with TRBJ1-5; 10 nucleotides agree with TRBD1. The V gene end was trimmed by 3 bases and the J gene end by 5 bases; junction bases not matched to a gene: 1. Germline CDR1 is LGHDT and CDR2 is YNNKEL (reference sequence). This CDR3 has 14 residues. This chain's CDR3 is CASSQGTGDQPQHF. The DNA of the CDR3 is TGTGCCAGCAGCCAGGGGACAGGGGATCAGCCCCAGCATTTT.

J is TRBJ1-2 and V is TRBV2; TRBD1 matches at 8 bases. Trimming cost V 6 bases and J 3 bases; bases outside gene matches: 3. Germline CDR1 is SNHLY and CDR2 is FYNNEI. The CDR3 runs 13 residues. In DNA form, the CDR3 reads TGTGCCAGCAGGGACAGGGTACACTATGGCTACACCTTC. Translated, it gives CASRDRVHYGYTF.

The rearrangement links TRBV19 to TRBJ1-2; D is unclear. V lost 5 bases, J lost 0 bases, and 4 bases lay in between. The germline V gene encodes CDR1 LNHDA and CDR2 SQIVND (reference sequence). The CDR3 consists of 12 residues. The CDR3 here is CASSESNYGYTF. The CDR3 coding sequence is TGTGCCAGTAGTGAGTCTAACTATGGCTACACCTTC.